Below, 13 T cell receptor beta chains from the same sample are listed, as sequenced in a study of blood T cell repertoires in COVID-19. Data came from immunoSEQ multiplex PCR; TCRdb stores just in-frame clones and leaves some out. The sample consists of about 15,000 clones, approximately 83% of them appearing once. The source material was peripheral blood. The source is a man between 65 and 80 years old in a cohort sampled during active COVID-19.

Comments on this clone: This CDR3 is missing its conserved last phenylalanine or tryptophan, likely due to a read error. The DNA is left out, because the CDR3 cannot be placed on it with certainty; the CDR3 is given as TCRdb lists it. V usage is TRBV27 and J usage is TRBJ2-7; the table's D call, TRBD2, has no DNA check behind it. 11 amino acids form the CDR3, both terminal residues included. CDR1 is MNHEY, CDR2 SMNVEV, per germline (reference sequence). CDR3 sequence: CASSQSTDAPG.

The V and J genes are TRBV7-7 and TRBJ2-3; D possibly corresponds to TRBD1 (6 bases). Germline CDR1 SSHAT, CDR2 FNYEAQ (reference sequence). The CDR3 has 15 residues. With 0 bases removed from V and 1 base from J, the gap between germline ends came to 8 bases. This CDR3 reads CASSLASGGTDTQYF. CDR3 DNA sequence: TGTGCCAGCAGCTTAGCTTCAGGGGGCACAGATACGCAGTATTTT.

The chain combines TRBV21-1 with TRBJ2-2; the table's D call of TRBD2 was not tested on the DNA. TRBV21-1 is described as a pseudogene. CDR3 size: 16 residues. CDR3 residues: CASTISAGSNTGELFF. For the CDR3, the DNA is TGTGCCAGCACTATTTCTGCGGGATCAAACACCGGGGAGCTGTTTTTT.

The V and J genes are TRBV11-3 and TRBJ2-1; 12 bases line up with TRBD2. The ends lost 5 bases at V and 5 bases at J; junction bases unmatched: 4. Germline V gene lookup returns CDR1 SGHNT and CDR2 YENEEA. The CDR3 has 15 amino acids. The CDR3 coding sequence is TGTGCCAGCAGCACTAGCGGGAGGCCCAACAATGAGCAGTTCTTC. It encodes CASSTSGRPNNEQFF. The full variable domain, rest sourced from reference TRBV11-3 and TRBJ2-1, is EAGVVQSPRYKIIEKKQPVAFWCNPISGHNTLYWYLQNLGQGPELLIRYENEEAVDDSQLPKDRFSAERLKGVDSTLKIQPAELGDSAVYLCASSTSGRPNNEQFFGPGTRLTVL.

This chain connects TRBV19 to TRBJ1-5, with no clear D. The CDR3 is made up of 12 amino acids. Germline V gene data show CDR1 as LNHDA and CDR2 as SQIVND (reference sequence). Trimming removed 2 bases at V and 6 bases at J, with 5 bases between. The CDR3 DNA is TGTGCCAGTAGTATAAGGAGTCAGCCCCAGCATTTT. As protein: CASSIRSQPQHF.

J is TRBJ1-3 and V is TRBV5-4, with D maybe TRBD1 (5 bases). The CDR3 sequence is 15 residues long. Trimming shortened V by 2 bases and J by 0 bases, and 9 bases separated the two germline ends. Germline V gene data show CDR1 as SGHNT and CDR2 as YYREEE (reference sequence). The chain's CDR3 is CASSLRGSSGNTIYF. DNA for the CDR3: TGTGCCAGCAGCTTAAGGGGAAGCTCTGGAAACACCATATATTTT.

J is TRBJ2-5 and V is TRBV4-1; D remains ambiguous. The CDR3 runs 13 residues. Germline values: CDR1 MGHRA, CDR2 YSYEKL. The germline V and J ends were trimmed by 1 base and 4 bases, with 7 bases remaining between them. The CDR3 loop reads CASSQVVLETQYF. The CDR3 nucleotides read TGCGCCAGCAGCCAAGTGGTACTAGAGACCCAGTACTTC.

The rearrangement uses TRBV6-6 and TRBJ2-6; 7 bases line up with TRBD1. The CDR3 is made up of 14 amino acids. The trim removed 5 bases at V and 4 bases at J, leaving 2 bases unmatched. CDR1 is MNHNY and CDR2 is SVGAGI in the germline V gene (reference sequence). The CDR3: CASSRGQGANVLTF. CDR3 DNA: TGTGCCAGCAGTAGGGGGCAGGGGGCCAACGTCCTGACTTTC.

The CDR3 loop reads CASHRDNYSNQPQHF. The CDR3 DNA follows: TGTGCCAGTCACCGGGACAACTATAGCAATCAGCCCCAGCATTTT. J is TRBJ1-5 and V is TRBV19, with D possibly being TRBD1 (6 bases). CDR3 length equals 15 residues. Germline V gives CDR1 LNHDA, CDR2 SQIVND (reference sequence). V was clipped by 8 bases and J by 0 bases, with 14 bases between them.

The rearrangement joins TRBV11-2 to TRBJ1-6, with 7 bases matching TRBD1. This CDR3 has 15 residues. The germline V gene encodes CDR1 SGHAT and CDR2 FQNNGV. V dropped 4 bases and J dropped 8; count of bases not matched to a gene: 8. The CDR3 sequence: CASSSGGRGDSPLHF. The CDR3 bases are TGTGCCAGCAGCTCAGGCGGCAGGGGGGATTCACCCCTCCACTTT.

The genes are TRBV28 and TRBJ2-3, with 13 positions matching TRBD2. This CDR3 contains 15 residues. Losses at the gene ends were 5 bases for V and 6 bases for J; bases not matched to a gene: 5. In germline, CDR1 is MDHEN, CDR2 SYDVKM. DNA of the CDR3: TGTGCCAGCAGTCTTGGACTAGCGGGAGAGGATACGCAGTATTTT. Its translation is CASSLGLAGEDTQYF.

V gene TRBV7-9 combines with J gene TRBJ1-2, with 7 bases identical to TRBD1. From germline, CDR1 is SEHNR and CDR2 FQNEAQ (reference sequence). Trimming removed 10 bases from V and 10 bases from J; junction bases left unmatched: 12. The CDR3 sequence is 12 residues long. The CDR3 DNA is TGTGCCATTACAGGGGACGCAGAGGACTACACCTTC. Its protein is CAITGDAEDYTF.

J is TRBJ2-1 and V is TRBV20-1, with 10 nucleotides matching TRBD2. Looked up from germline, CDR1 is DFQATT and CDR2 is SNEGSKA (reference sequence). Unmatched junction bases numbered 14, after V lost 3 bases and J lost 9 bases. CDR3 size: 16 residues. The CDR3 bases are TGCAGTGCTAGTGGGCTAGCGGGAGTAAAGGAGGGTGAGCAGTTCTTC. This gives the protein CSASGLAGVKEGEQFF.